This T cell receptor beta chain was sequenced for a study of blood T cell repertoires in COVID-19. Study-level information: COVID-19 samples collected from the United States, Italy and Spain covered acute and convalescent phases. Sources were T cells, B-cell-depleted T cells, or PBMCs; the material itself was cDNA or gDNA.

The germline V gene encodes CDR1 SNHLY and CDR2 FYNNEI. V lost 6 bases and J lost 4; bases outside the gene matches: 6. CDR3 length equals 15 residues. This clone was counted a few times. Original methodology: Amplification with reference gene primers provided the estimates of nucleated cell counts. Only in-frame clones appear in the TCRdb table, and some are missing; sequencing was by immunoSEQ multiplex PCR. The V and J calls and clone size come from that table; D and trimming were worked out from the DNA. The sample has under 75,000 clones; 65% to 85% are singletons. The source is a woman aged 70-85 years with acute or convalescent COVID-19. The sample consisted of peripheral blood. V is TRBV2 and J is TRBJ1-5; the match to TRBD1 covers 10 bases. The CDR3 coding sequence is TGTGCCAGCAGCGCGTCGGGACAGGGGAATCAGCCCCAGCATTTT. Residues: CASSASGQGNQPQHF.